A single sample is the source of the 21 T cell receptor beta chains below, sequenced in a study of blood T cell repertoires in COVID-19. Repertoires were generated with immunoSEQ multiplex PCR, while TCRdb's copy carries only in-frame clones and drops some. The table records over 120,000 clones, 80% to 90% of them present only once. Sequenced material: PBMCs or T cells enriched from blood (not recorded which). These TCRs come from a man aged 50-59 years who had recovered from COVID-19.

The chain recombines TRBV28 with TRBJ1-2, with 9 bases aligning to TRBD1. V shed 2 bases and J 4 bases; nucleotides not matched to a gene: 2. The CDR3 runs 14 residues. Germline V gene lookup returns CDR1 MDHEN and CDR2 SYDVKM. The CDR3 loop reads CASSLGTGTYGYTF. The CDR3 DNA reads as TGTGCCAGCAGTTTAGGGACAGGGACCTATGGCTACACCTTC.

The chain has TRBV19 and TRBJ2-7; D may be TRBD2 (6 bases). With 6 bases removed from V and 4 bases from J, the gap between germline ends came to 16 bases. In germline, CDR1 is LNHDA, CDR2 SQIVND (reference sequence). This CDR3 has 14 residues. The CDR3 here is CASSSQAGSYEQYF. The CDR3, as DNA: TGTGCCAGTAGCAGCCAGGCGGGATCTTACGAGCAGTACTTC.

This chain connects TRBV6-2 or TRBV6-3 to TRBJ1-1; D gene ambiguous. CDR1 is MNHEY and CDR2 is SVGEGT in the germline V gene. V lost 2 bases and J 0 bases, leaving 7 bases between the germline ends. The CDR3 contains 14 residues. CDR3 nucleotide sequence: TGTGCCAGCAGTTACGTGGGCCTGAACACTGAAGCTTTCTTT. This translates into CASSYVGLNTEAFF.

This clone has more than one count but fewer than ten. The chain couples TRBV28 to TRBJ2-5; 7 bases match TRBD1. CDR1 is MDHEN and CDR2 is SYDVKM in the germline V gene. CDR3 size: 16 residues. V lost 5 bases to trimming and J lost 5 bases; unmatched junction nucleotides: 14. The CDR3 is CASSKVVTGLVETQYF. The CDR3 DNA sequence: TGTGCCAGCAGTAAAGTAGTGACAGGGTTGGTGGAGACCCAGTACTTC.

The V call is TRBV30, the J call TRBJ2-7; D is ambiguous. CDR1 GTSNPN and CDR2 SVGIG come from the germline V gene (reference sequence). The CDR3 has 12 amino acids. Trimming took off 2 bases at V and 5 bases at J, with 10 bases between the two ends. CDR3 DNA: TGTGCCTGGAGTAAAACGATAGACGAGCAGTACTTC. Translated: CAWSKTIDEQYF.

The J gene is TRBJ1-5, the V gene TRBV5-1; 7 nucleotides match TRBD1. V lost 0 bases and J lost 2; bases outside the gene matches: 5. CDR3 length: 16 residues. The germline V gene has CDR1 SGHRS and CDR2 YFSETQ. Written as DNA, the CDR3 is TGCGCCAGCAGCTTGGAACCTCAGGGGGGCAATCAGCCCCAGCATTTT. This translates into CASSLEPQGGNQPQHF.

The chain carries TRBV2 and TRBJ1-4, with 9 bases aligning to TRBD1. Trimming removed 3 bases from V and 11 bases from J; junction bases left unmatched: 13. CDR1 is SNHLY and CDR2 is FYNNEI in the germline V gene. The CDR3 consists of 16 residues. For the CDR3, the DNA is TGTGCCAGCAGTGATCCTACCGGACAGGGGTTTCGTAAACTGTTTTTT. It yields the protein CASSDPTGQGFRKLFF.

This clone was seen only once. The V and J genes are TRBV30 and TRBJ1-3; 10 bases align to TRBD1. The J segment lost 1 base and the V segment lost 4 bases, leaving 4 bases of the junction unmatched. Looked up from germline, CDR1 is GTSNPN and CDR2 is SVGIG (reference sequence). There are 15 residues in the CDR3. The CDR3 is CAWKRDRGSGNTIYF. The CDR3 nucleotides are TGTGCCTGGAAGAGGGACAGGGGTTCTGGAAACACCATATATTTT.

This clone was seen more than once but under ten times. The V call is TRBV5-1, the J call TRBJ2-7, with a weak D call TRBD1 (6 bases). Per germline, CDR1 SGHRS and CDR2 YFSETQ. V gave up 2 bases and J gave up 0 bases, with 15 bases separating them. The CDR3 contains 16 residues. The CDR3 DNA is TGCGCCAGCAGCTTAGGGACGCAGGGGAGCTCCTACGAGCAGTACGTC. Translation gives CASSLGTQGSSYEQYV.

CDR3 bases: TGTGCCAGCAGCGCCGGGACTCCACTTGGTGAGCAGTTCTTC. Translated, it gives CASSAGTPLGEQFF. The chain carries TRBV9 and TRBJ2-1; possible D gene TRBD2, 6 bases. Trimming pared 3 bases from V and 9 bases from J, leaving 16 bases between. The CDR3 has 14 residues. Looked up from germline, CDR1 is SGDLS and CDR2 is YYNGEE.

V gene TRBV5-4 combines with J gene TRBJ2-5, with a tentative D call TRBD1 (6 bases). Germline CDR1 and CDR2: SGHNT and YYREEE (reference sequence). Deletions cut 2 bases from V and 4 bases from J, with 12 bases between. CDR3 length equals 14 residues. This CDR3 is CASSLAGVGETQYF. For the CDR3, the DNA is TGTGCCAGCAGCTTAGCAGGGGTTGGAGAGACCCAGTACTTC.

The V and J genes are TRBV28 and TRBJ1-2, with 7 bases matching TRBD1. The junction had 9 bases not matched to a gene; V was cut back by 0 bases and J by 2 bases. CDR3 length equals 17 residues. Germline CDR1 MDHEN, CDR2 SYDVKM. The CDR3 coding sequence is TGTGCCAGCAGTTTATGGACAGGGATCAGGCGCAACTATGGCTACACCTTC. Protein sequence: CASSLWTGIRRNYGYTF.

The rearrangement joins TRBV7-2 to TRBJ2-1; 10 bases agree with TRBD2. From germline, CDR1 is SGHTA and CDR2 FQGNSA. V lost 5 bases, J lost 7 bases, and 17 bases stayed unmatched. The length of the CDR3 is 18 residues. CDR3 DNA: TGTGCCAGCAGCCTCAACATAGCGGGGGGCCTTTCGGGAAATGAGCAGTTCTTC. This translates into CASSLNIAGGLSGNEQFF.

The chain carries TRBV4-1 and TRBJ1-5, with D unclear. The length of the CDR3 is 13 residues. Trimming shortened V by 0 bases and J by 7 bases, and 7 bases separated the two germline ends. CDR1 is MGHRA and CDR2 is YSYEKL in the germline V gene. The CDR3 protein is CASSQEVGQPQHF. CDR3 DNA sequence: TGCGCCAGCAGCCAAGAAGTCGGGCAGCCCCAGCATTTT.

The gene calls are TRBV19 and TRBJ2-7; possible D gene TRBD1, 5 bases. Trimming removed 7 bases at V and 0 bases at J, with 13 bases between. Germline-derived CDR1 and CDR2 are LNHDA and SQIVND (reference sequence). The CDR3 covers 14 residues. The CDR3 loop is CASNSDISSYEQYF. The CDR3 DNA sequence: TGTGCCAGTAACTCGGACATAAGCTCCTACGAGCAGTACTTC.

This clone was observed once. The chain joins TRBV21-1 to TRBJ1-5; TRBD1 is the table's D call and was not checked against the DNA. TRBV21-1 has pseudogene status. This CDR3 spans 17 amino acids. CDR3 loop: CASSKAQKGGGNQPQHF. CDR3 nucleotide sequence: TGTGCCAGCAGCAAAGCCCAAAAAGGGGGAGGCAATCAGCCCCAGCATTTT.

The chain recombines TRBV4-3 with TRBJ2-2; 9 bases are shared with TRBD1. Trimming took 4 bases from V and 7 from J; bases not matched to a gene: 4. Germline V gene sequence: CDR1 LGHNA, CDR2 YSLEER. CDR3 length: 14 residues. The CDR3 spells CASSPDRGDGELFF. The CDR3 coding sequence is TGCGCCAGCAGCCCGGACAGGGGAGACGGGGAGCTGTTTTTT.

V is TRBV10-3 and J is TRBJ2-5, with a tentative D call TRBD2 (5 bases). Germline values: CDR1 ENHRY, CDR2 SYGVKD. The V gene lost 3 bases and the J gene lost 1 base, with 6 bases spanning the gap. The CDR3 extends over 13 amino acids. DNA of the CDR3: TGTGCCATCAGTGACGGGATCCAAGAGACCCAGTACTTC. As protein: CAISDGIQETQYF.

J is TRBJ2-2 and V is TRBV5-1, with D maybe TRBD1 (6 bases). This CDR3 has 14 amino acids. CDR1 SGHRS and CDR2 YFSETQ come from the germline V gene. Trimming pared 2 bases from V and 7 bases from J, leaving 12 bases between. The CDR3: CASSFQGQGGELFF. The CDR3 DNA reads TGCGCCAGCAGCTTCCAGGGACAAGGCGGGGAGCTGTTTTTT.

The chain has TRBV7-9 and TRBJ2-7; the D gene is possibly TRBD1 (6 bases). This CDR3 is built from 14 residues. V lost 4 bases and J lost 5, with 15 bases in between. Per the germline V gene, CDR1 is SEHNR and CDR2 is FQNEAQ (reference sequence). The DNA for the CDR3 is TGTGCCAGCAGCTCCGGCACAGGGCGCAACGAGCAGTACTTC. Protein sequence: CASSSGTGRNEQYF.

The rearrangement joins TRBV13 to TRBJ1-2; 11 bases map to TRBD1. The trim removed 4 bases at V and 1 base at J, leaving 11 bases unmatched. Germline V gene data show CDR1 as PRHDT and CDR2 as FYEKMQ (reference sequence). This CDR3 is built from 18 residues. The chain's CDR3 is CASSSPRDRGTNNYGYTF. DNA for the CDR3: TGTGCCAGCAGCTCCCCCCGGGACAGGGGGACTAATAACTATGGCTACACCTTC.